What follows is one TCR beta chain and its context. Antigen: not known. One end of the junction is discordant with germline, which a read error may explain. The germline gives CDR1 SQVTM, CDR2 ANQGSEA. The CDR3 runs to 13 residues. This sample was taken from a study of cytomegalovirus exposure and HLA in healthy donors. PCR primers comprised 60 Vbeta and 13 Jbeta primers. The table came from immunoSEQ multiplex PCR; TCRdb's copy has only in-frame clones and leaves some out. Of 130,000 to 150,000 clones listed, about four fifths were seen once; the top ten hold roughly 4.7%. Study conclusions and caveats: Accurate prediction of most subjects' HLA-A and HLA-B alleles from TCR beta sequences was reported.

The origin of this receptor is a man aged 35-49 years in good health and CMV-seronegative. Sequencing input: PBMCs. This sequence joins TRBV29-1 and TRBJ1-2; the D gene is possibly TRBD1 (5 bases). The DNA for the CDR3 is TGCAGCGTTGAACGGACATCTAACTATGGCTACTCCTTC. It specifies CSVERTSNYGYSF.